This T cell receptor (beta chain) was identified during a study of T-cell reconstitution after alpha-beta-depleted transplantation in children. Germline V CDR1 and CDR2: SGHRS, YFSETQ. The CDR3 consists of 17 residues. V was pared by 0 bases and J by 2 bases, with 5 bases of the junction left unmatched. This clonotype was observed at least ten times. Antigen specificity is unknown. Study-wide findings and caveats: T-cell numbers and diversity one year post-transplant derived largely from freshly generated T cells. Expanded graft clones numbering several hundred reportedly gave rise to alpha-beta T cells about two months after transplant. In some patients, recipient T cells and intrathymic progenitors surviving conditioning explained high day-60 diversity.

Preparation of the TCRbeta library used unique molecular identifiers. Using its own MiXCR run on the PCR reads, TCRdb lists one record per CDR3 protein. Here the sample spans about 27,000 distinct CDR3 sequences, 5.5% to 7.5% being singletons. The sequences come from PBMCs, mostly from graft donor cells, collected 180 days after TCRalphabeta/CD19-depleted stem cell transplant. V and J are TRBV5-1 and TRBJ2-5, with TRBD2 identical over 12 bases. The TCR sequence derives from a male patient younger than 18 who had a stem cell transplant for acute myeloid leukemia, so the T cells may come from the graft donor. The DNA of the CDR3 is TGCGCCAGCAGCTTGGGCCCTAGCGGGGGGGGACAAGAGACCCAGTACTTC. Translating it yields CASSLGPSGGGQETQYF.